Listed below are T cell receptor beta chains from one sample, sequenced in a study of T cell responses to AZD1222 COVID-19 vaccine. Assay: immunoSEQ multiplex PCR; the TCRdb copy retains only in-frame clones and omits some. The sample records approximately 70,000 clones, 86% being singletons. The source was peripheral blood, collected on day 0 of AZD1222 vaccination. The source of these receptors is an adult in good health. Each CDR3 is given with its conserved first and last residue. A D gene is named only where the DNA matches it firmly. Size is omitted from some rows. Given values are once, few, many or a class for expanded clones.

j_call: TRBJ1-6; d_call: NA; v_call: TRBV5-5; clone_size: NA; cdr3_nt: TGTGCCAGCAGCCCTGGGACGGCTTATTCACCCCTCCACTTT; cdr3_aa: CASSPGTAYSPLHF
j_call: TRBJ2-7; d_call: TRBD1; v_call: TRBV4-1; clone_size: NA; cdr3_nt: TGCGCCAGCAGCCAAGATTGGCAGGGGGCGCGTGAGCAGTACTTC; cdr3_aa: CASSQDWQGAREQYF
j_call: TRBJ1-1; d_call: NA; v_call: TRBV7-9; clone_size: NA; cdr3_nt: TGTGCCAGCAGCCCTATGGGGGGGACTGAAGCTTTCTTT; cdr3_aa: CASSPMGGTEAFF
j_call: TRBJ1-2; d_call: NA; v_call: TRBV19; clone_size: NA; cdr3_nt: TGTGCCACTGGGGACTATGGCTACACCTTC; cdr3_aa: CATGDYGYTF
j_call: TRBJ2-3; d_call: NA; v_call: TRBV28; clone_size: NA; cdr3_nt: TGTGCCAGCAGTTTCCGCCAAGCGACAGATACGCAGTATTTT; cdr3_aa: CASSFRQATDTQYF
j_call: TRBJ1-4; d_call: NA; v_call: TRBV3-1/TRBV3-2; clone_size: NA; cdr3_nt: TGTGCCAGCAGCCACCGCCGGGACGCAGAAAAACTGTTTTTT; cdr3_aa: CASSHRRDAEKLFF
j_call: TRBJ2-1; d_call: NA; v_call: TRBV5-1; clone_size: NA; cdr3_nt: TGCGCCAGCAGCTTGGAAGGTAGGCAGGTGGTGGATGAGCAGTTCTTC; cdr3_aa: CASSLEGRQVVDEQFF
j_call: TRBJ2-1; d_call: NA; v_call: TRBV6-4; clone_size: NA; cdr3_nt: TGTGCCAGCAGTGACTGGAGCGCGAGCTCCTACAATGAGCAGTTCTTC; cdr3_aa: CASSDWSASSYNEQFF
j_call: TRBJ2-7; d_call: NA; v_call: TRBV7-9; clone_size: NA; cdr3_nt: TGTGCCAGCAGCCCAACGGGGCAGGCTGACTACGAGCAGTACTTC; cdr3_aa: CASSPTGQADYEQYF
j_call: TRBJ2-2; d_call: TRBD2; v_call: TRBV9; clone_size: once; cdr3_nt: TGTGCCAGCAGCGTAGACCTAGCGGCCGGGGAGCTGTTTTTT; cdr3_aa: CASSVDLAAGELFF
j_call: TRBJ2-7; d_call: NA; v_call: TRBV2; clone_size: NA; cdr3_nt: TGTGCCAGCAGTGAAACTCCCTACGAGCAGTACTTC; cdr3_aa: CASSETPYEQYF
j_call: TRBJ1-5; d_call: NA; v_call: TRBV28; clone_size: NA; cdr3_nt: TGTGCCAGCAGCAAGCAGGCAGGAGATCAGCCCCAGCATTTT; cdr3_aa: CASSKQAGDQPQHF
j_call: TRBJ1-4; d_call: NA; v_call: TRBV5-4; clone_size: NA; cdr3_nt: TGTGCCAGCAGCTTGGACGCTGGGACTAATGAAAAACTGTTTTTT; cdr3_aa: CASSLDAGTNEKLFF
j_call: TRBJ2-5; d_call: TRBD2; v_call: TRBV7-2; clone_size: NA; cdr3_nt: TGTGCCAGCAGCTTAGGCGGGAGGACCCAAGAGACCCAGTACTTC; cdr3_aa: CASSLGGRTQETQYF
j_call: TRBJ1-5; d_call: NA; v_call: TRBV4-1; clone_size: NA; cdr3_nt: TGCGCCAGCAGCCAATCGACAGCTAATCAGCCCCAGCATTTT; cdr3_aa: CASSQSTANQPQHF
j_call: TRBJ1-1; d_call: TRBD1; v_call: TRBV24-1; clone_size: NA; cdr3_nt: TGTGCCACCAGTGATAGGGGGCGCGACACTGAAGCTTTCTTT; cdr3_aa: CATSDRGRDTEAFF
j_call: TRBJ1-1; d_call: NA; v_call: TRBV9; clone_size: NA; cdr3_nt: TGTGCCAGCAGCACCTATCCCACTCCGAACACTGAAGCTTTCTTT; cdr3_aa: CASSTYPTPNTEAFF
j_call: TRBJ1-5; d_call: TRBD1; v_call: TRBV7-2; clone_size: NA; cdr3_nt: TGTGCCAGCAGCTTACAGGGGGCTAGCAATCAGCCCCAGCATTTT; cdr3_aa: CASSLQGASNQPQHF
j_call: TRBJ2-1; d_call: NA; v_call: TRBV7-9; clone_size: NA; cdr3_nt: TGTGCCAGCCAATTGGAGGGCGGCACCTACAATGAGCAGTTCTTC; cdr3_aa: CASQLEGGTYNEQFF
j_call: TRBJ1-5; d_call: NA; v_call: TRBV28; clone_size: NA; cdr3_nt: TGTGCCAGCAGTTTATTGGCAGGGCTTCAGCCCCAGCATTTT; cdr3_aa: CASSLLAGLQPQHF
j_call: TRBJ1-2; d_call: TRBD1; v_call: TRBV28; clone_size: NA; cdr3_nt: TGTGCTACCACTAGGGGGCTGGACTATGGCTACACCTTC; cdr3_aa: CATTRGLDYGYTF
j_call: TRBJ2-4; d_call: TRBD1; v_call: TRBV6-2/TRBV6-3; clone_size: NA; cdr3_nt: TGTGCCAGCAGTTACCGCGGGACAGGGGCCAAAAACATTCAGTACTTC; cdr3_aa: CASSYRGTGAKNIQYF
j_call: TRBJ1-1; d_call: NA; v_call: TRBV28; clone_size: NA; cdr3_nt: TGTGCCAGCAGTCCTAATCGGGGGCAGACCACTGAAGCTTTCTTT; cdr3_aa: CASSPNRGQTTEAFF
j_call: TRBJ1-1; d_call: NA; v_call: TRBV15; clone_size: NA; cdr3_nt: TGTGCCACCAGCAGACCAGGGGTTCTGAACACTGAAGCTTTCTTT; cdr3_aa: CATSRPGVLNTEAFF
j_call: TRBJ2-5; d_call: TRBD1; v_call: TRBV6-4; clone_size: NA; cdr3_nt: TGTGCCAGCAGCCGGACAGGCGAAGAGACCCAGTACTTC; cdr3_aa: CASSRTGEETQYF